This T cell receptor beta chain appears in the sequencing data of a study of breast tumors, draining lymph nodes, adjacent tissues. Study-wide results and caveats: Luminal-like breast cancer showed significantly higher tumor–nontumor repertoire similarity than basal-like.

On this clonotype itself: Its antigen is as yet unknown.

The ends were cut back, 5 bases at V and 15 bases at J, with 19 bases in the middle. The CDR3 consists of 13 residues. The germline V gene has CDR1 SGHVS and CDR2 FNYEAQ. TCRdb reprocessed the multiplex PCR reads with MiXCR, giving one entry per CDR3 protein. The table shows about 180,000 distinct CDR3 sequences, with roughly a third occurring only once. Axillary draining lymph nodes of breast cancer patients supplied the node samples. This TCR was recovered from a female donor with breast cancer. Some clones in this sample may be carry-over from other donors' samples. V gene TRBV7-6 combines with J gene TRBJ1-4, with D unclear. The sequencing input was axillary lymph node tissue. CDR3 region: CASSPSTNERMFF. The CDR3 DNA is TGTGCCAGCAGCCCCTCAACTAATGAAAGAATGTTTTTT. Full variable domain (missing parts from reference TRBV7-6 and TRBJ1-4): GAGVSQSPRYKVTKRGQDVALRCDPISGHVSLYWYRQALGQGPEFLTYFNYEAQQDKSGLPNDRFSAERPEGSISTLTIQRTEQRDSAMYRCASSPSTNERMFFGSGTQLSVL.